Sequencing of this TCR beta chain was carried out in a study of cytomegalovirus exposure and HLA in healthy donors. With 3 bases clipped from V and 4 bases from J, the junction kept 9 bases outside the gene matches. CDR3 length: 16 residues. Germline CDR1 MNHNS, CDR2 SASEGT. Worth noting for this clone: Its cognate antigen is unknown.

TCRdb's table, derived via immunoSEQ multiplex PCR, lists solely in-frame clones and lacks some. The sample consists of about 56,000 clones, more than 80% of them appearing once. Study findings and constraints: The tendency of first-cohort TCR clusters to co-occur in the 120 or so validation repertoires was the finding of a later analysis.

Sample: PBMCs. This sequence joins TRBV6-1 and TRBJ2-1, with 7 bases that match TRBD1. The receptor comes from a man younger than 35 in good health and CMV-seronegative. The CDR3 coding sequence is TGTGCCAGCAGTGATGGGACAGCCAGACTATACAATGAGCAGTTCTTC. Residues: CASSDGTARLYNEQFF.